Given below is one T cell receptor (beta chain) in context. Its antigen is still unknown. Assay: immunoSEQ multiplex PCR; the TCRdb copy retains only in-frame clones and omits some. The table has under 200,000 clones, approximately 90% seen once. The sample comes from a study of T cell responses to AZD1222 COVID-19 vaccine. About the study: Second doses that came at about 4 or about 12 weeks were put together.

The CDR3 loop spans 15 amino acids. Germline trimming cut 3 bases from V and 5 bases from J; bases unmatched to any gene: 11. Germline V gives CDR1 SGDLS, CDR2 YYNGEE. Broader study findings: With two AZD1222 doses given, Spike-specific TCR breadth and depth both rose.

The specimen was peripheral blood, collected on day 0 of AZD1222 vaccination. The clonotype comes from an adult in good health. The V gene is TRBV9, the J gene TRBJ2-7; 7 bases line up with TRBD1. The CDR3 loop reads CASSAYRGSQDEQYF. CDR3 coding DNA: TGTGCCAGCAGCGCTTACAGGGGAAGTCAGGACGAGCAGTACTTC.